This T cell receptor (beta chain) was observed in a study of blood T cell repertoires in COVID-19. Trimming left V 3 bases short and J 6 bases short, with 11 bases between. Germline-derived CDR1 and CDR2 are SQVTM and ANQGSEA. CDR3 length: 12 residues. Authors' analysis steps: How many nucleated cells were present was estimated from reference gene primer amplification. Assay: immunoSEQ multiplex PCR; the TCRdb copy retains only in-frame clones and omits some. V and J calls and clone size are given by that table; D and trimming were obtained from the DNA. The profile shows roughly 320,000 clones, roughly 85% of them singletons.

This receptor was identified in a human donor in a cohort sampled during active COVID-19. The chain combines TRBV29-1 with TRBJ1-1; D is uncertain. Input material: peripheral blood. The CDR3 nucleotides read TGCAGCGTTGACGCTCTATCCTCTGAAGCTTTCTTT. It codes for CSVDALSSEAFF.